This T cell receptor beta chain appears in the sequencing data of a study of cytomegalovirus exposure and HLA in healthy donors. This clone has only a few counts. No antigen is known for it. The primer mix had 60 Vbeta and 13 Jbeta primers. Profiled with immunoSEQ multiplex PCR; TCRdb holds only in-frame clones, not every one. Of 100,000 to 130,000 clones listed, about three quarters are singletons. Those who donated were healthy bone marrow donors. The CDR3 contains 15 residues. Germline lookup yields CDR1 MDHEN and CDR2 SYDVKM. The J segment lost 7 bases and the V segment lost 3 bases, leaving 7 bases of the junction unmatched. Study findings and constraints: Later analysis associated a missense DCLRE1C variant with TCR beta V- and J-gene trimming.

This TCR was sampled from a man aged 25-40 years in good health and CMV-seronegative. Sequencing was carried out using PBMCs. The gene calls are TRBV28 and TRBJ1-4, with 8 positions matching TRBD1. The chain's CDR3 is CASSFPTGGGEKLFF. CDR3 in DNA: TGTGCCAGCAGTTTCCCAACAGGGGGAGGTGAAAAACTGTTTTTT.